This TCR beta chain appears in the sequencing data of a study of cytomegalovirus exposure and HLA in healthy donors. Germline-derived CDR1 and CDR2 are LGHNA and YNFKEQ. CDR3 size: 13 residues. V shed 4 bases and J 7 bases; nucleotides not matched to a gene: 2. As concerns this clone: Its specificity is unknown.

13 Jbeta primers and 60 Vbeta primers were used for the PCR. Sequencing used immunoSEQ multiplex PCR; TCRdb keeps in-frame clones, though not all of them. The table has 120,000 to 150,000 clones, 72% seen once. The study, taken as a whole, reports: Despite most TCR sequences being rare, some public TCRs occurred in many donors. The study flagged about 150 TCR beta chains as cytomegalovirus-associated.

This receptor was taken from a man aged 35-49 years in good health and CMV-seronegative. The sequenced sample consisted of PBMCs. The chain employs TRBV4-2 and TRBJ2-2; 8 positions agree with TRBD1. The CDR3 is CASSPGQVGELFF. DNA of the CDR3: TGTGCCAGCAGCCCGGGACAGGTCGGGGAGCTGTTTTTT.